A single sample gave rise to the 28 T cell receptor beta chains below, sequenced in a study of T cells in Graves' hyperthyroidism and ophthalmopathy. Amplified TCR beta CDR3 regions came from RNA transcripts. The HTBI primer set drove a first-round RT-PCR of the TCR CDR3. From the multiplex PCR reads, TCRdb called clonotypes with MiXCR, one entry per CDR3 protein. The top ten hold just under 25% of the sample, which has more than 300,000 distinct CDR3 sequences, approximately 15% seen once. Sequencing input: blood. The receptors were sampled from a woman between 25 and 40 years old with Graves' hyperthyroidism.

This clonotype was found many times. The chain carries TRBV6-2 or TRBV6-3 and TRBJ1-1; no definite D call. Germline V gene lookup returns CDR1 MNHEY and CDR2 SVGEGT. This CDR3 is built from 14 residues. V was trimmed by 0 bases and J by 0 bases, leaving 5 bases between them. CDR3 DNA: TGTGCCAGCAGTTACTCGATGATGAACACTGAAGCTTTCTTT. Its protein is CASSYSMMNTEAFF.

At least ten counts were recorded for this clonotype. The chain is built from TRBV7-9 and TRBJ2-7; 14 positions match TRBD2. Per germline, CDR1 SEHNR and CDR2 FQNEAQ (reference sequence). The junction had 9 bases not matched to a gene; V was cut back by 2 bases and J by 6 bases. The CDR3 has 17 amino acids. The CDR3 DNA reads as TGTGCCAGCAGCTTATCGGGGGGGACTAGCGGGAGCCTCGAGCAGTACTTC. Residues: CASSLSGGTSGSLEQYF.

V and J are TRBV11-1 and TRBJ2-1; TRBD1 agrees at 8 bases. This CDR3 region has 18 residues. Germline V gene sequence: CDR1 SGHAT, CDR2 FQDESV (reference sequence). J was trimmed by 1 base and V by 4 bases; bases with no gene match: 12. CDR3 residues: CASSSLGQDRVSYNEQFF. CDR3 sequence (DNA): TGTGCCAGCAGCTCCCTGGGCCAGGACAGGGTTTCCTACAATGAGCAGTTCTTC.

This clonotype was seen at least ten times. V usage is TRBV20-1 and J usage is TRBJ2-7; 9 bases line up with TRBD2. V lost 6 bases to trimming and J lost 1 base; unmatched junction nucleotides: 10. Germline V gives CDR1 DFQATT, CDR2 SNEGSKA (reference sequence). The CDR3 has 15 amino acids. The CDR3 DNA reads TGCAGTGCCTTCGATAGCGGGAGAACGTCCTACGAGCAGTACTTC. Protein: CSAFDSGRTSYEQYF.

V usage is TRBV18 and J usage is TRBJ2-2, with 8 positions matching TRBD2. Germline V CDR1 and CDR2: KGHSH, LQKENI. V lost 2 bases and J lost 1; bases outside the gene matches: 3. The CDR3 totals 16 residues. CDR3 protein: CASSPIAGGNTGELFF. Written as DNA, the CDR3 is TGTGCCAGCTCACCAATCGCGGGAGGGAACACCGGGGAGCTGTTTTTT.

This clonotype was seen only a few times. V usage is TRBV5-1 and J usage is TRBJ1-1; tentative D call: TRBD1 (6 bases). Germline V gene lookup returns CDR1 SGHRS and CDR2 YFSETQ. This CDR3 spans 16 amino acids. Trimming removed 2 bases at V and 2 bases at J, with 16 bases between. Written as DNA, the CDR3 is TGCGCCAGCAGCTTCGGTAACATACAGGGTAACACTGAAGCTTTCTTT. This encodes CASSFGNIQGNTEAFF.

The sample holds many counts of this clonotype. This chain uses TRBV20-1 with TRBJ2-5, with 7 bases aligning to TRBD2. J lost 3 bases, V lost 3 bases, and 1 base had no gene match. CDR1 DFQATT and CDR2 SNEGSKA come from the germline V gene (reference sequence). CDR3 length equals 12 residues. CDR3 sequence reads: CSASGGKETQYF. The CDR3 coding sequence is TGCAGTGCTAGCGGGGGGAAAGAGACCCAGTACTTC.

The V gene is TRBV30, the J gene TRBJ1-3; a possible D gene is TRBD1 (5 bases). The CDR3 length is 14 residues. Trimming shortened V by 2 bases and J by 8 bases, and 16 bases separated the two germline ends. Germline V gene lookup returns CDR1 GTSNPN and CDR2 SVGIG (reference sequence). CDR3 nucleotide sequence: TGTGCCTGGAGTATAGGACAAGTAGGAGACACCATATATTTT. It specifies CAWSIGQVGDTIYF.

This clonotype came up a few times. The CDR3 here is CASSQRGQWYF. CDR3 sequence (DNA): TGTGCCAGCAGCCAACGGGGACAGTGGTACTTC. The chain links TRBV3-1 to TRBJ2-5; TRBD1 matches at 7 bases. Germline CDR1 reads LGHDT; CDR2 reads YNNKEL (reference sequence). The J segment lost 13 bases and the V segment lost 2 bases, leaving 4 bases of the junction unmatched. There are 11 residues in the CDR3.

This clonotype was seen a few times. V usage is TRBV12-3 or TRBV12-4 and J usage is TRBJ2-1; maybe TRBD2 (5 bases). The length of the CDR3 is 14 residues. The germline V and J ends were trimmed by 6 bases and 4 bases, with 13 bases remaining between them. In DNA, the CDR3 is TGTGCCAGCAGCTTCCGGAGGAGATACAATGAGCAGTTCTTC. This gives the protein CASSFRRRYNEQFF.

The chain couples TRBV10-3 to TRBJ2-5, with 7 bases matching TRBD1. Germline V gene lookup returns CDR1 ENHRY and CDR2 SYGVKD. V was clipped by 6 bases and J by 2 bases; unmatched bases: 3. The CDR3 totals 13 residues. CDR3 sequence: CAIRGTDQETQYF. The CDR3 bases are TGTGCCATCAGGGGGACAGATCAAGAGACCCAGTACTTC.

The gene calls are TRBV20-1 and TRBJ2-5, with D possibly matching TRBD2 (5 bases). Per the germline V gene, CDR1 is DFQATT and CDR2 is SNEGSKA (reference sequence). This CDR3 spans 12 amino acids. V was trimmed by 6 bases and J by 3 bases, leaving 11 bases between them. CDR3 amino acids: CSARGREETQYF. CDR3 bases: TGCAGTGCCCGTGGGCGGGAAGAGACCCAGTACTTC.

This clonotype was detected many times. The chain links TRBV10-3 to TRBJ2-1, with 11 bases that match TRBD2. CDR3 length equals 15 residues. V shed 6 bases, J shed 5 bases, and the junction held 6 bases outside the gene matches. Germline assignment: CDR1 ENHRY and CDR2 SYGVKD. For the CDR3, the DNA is TGTGCCATCAGACCGGGACTAGCGGACAACAATGAGCAGTTCTTC. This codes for CAIRPGLADNNEQFF.

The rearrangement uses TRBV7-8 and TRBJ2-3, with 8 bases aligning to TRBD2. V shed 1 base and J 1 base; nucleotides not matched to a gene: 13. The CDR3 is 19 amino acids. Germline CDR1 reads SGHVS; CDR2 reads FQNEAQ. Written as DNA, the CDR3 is TGTGCCAGCAGCTTAGTTGCGGGAGGCCACGGAGATGGCACAGATACGCAGTATTTT. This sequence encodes CASSLVAGGHGDGTDTQYF.

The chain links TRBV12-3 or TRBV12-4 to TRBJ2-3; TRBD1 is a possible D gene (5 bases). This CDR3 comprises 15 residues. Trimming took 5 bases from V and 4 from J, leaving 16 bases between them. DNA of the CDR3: TGTGCCAGCAGTCTTGGACAATTCGAGGCAGATACGCAGTATTTT. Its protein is CASSLGQFEADTQYF.

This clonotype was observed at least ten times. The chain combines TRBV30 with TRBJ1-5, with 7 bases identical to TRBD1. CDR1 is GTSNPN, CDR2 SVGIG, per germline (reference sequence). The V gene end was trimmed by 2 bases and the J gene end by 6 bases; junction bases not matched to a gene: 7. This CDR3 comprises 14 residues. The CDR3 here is CAWSQGDLGQPQHF. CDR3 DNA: TGTGCCTGGAGTCAGGGGGATTTAGGTCAGCCCCAGCATTTT.

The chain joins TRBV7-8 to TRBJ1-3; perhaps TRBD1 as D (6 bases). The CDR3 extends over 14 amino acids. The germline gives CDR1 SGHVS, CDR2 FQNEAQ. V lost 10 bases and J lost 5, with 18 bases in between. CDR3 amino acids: CATLSGGGRNTIYF. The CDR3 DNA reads TGTGCCACCCTCTCGGGGGGGGGGCGAAACACCATATATTTT.

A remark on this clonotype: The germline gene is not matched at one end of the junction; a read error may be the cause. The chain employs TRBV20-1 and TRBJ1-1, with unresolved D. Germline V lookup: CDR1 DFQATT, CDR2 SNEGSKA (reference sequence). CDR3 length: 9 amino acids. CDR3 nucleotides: TGCAGTGCTAGCGCCCGAAGAGTCTTT. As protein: CSASARRVF.

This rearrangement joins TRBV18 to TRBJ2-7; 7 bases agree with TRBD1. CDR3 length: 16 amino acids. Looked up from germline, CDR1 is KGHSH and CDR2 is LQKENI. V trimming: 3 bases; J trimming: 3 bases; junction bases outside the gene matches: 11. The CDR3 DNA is TGTGCCAGCTCACCCTCAGGTGAAGGGGGCCTCTACGAGCAGTACTTC. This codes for CASSPSGEGGLYEQYF.

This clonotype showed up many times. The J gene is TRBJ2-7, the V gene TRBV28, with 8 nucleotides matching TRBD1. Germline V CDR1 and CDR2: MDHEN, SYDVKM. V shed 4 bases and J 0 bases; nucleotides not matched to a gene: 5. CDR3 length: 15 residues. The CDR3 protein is CASSSATGASYEQYF. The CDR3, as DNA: TGTGCCAGCAGTTCGGCGACAGGGGCCTCCTACGAGCAGTACTTC.

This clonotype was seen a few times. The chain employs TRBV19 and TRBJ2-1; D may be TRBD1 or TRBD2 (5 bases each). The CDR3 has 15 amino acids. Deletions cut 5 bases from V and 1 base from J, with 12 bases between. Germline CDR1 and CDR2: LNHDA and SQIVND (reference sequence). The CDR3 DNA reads TGTGCCAGTAGTTTAGGGACCCCTTCCTACAATGAGCAGTTCTTC. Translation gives CASSLGTPSYNEQFF. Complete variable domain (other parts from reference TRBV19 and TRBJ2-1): DGGITQSPKYLFRKEGQNVTLSCEQNLNHDAMYWYRQDPGQGLRLIYYSQIVNDFQKGDIAEGYSVSREKKESFPLTVTSAQKNPTAFYLCASSLGTPSYNEQFFGPGTRLTVL.

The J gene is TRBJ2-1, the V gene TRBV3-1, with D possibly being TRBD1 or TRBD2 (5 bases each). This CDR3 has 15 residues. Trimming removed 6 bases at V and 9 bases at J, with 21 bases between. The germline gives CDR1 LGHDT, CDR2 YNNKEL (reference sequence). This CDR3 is CASSVRGSWDGEQFF. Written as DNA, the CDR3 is TGTGCCAGCAGTGTAAGGGGTTCCTGGGACGGTGAGCAGTTCTTC.

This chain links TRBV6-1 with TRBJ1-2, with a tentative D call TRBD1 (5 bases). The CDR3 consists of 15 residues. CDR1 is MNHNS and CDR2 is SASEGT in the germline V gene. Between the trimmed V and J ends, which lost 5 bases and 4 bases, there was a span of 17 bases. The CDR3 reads CASSKTGPPSYGYTF. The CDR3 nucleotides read TGTGCCAGCAGTAAAACGGGACCCCCCAGCTATGGCTACACCTTC.

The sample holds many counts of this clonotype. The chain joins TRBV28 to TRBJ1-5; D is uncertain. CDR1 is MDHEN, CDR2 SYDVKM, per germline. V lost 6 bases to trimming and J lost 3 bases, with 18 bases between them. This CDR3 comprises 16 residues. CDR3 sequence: CASSPYVGNYNQPQHF. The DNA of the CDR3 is TGTGCCAGCAGCCCATACGTAGGGAATTACAATCAGCCCCAGCATTTT.

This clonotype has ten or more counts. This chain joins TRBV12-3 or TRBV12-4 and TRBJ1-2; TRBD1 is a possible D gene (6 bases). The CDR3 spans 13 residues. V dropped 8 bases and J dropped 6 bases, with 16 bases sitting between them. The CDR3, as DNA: TGTGCCAGCGACCCCGGGACAACCAATGGCTACACCTTC. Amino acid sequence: CASDPGTTNGYTF.

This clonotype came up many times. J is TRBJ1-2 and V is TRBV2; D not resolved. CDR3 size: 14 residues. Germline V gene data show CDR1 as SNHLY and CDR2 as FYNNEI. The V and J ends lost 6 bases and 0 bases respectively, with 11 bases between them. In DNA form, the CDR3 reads TGTGCCAGCAGGGTCAGACCCACTAACTATGGCTACACCTTC. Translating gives CASRVRPTNYGYTF.

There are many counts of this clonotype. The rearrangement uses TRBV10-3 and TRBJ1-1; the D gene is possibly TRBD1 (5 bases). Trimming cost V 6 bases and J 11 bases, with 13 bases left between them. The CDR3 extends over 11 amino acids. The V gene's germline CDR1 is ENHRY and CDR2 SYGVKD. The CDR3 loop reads CAIRRDSQAFF. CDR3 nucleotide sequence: TGTGCCATCAGGAGAGACAGTCAGGCTTTCTTT.

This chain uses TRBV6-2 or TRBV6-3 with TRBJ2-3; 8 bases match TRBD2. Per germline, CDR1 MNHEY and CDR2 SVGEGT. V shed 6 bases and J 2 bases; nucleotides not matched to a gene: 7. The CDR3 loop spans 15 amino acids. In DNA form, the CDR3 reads TGTGCCAGCAGGCCACTAGCGGCCCACACAGATACGCAGTATTTT. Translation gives CASRPLAAHTDTQYF.